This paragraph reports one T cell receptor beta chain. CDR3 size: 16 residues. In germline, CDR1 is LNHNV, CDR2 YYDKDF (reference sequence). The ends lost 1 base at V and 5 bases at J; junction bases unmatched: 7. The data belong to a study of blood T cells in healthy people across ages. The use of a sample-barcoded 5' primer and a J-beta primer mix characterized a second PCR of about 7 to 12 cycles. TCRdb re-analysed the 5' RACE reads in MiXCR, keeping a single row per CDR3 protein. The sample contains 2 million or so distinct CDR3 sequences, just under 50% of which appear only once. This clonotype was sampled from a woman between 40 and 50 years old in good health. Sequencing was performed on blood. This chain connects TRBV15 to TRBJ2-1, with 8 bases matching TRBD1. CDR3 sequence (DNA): TGTGCCACCAGCAGAGTGGCAGGGACAGGCAACAATGAGCAGTTCTTC. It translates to CATSRVAGTGNNEQFF.